These T cell receptor beta chains were read from a single sample in a study of early T cells in non-severe SARS-CoV-2 infection. MiXCR, run by TCRdb on the 5' RACE reads, gives a single entry per CDR3 protein. The sample holds tens of thousands of distinct CDR3 sequences, around 12% seen once. The sample was whole blood, taken at baseline. These receptors were obtained from an adult who was a healthcare worker with PCR-confirmed SARS-CoV-2 infection or an uninfected control (not recorded which). Each CDR3 is given with its conserved first and last residue. The order of the fields is J gene, D gene, clone size, V gene, CDR3 protein, CDR3 DNA. A D gene is named only where the DNA matches it firmly. Size tells how often a clone was seen (once, few, many) or the class of an expanded clone, and some rows leave it out.

J gene: TRBJ2-6
D gene: -
clone size: few
V gene: TRBV7-6
CDR3 protein: CASSLGPYVVSGANVLTF
CDR3 DNA: TGTGCCAGCAGCTTAGGTCCTTACGTGGTTTCTGGGGCCAACGTCCTGACTTTC

J gene: TRBJ2-1
D gene: -
clone size: many
V gene: TRBV14
CDR3 protein: CASSPQPSWAYNEQFF
CDR3 DNA: TGTGCCAGCAGTCCTCAGCCTTCATGGGCCTACAATGAGCAGTTCTTC

J gene: TRBJ2-2
D gene: -
clone size: few
V gene: TRBV28
CDR3 protein: CASTAPGALSPGELFF
CDR3 DNA: TGTGCCAGCACGGCCCCGGGCGCTCTTAGCCCCGGGGAGCTGTTTTTT

J gene: TRBJ1-1
D gene: -
clone size: few
V gene: TRBV11-2
CDR3 protein: CASSLSWDTGTGTEAFF
CDR3 DNA: TGTGCCAGCAGCTTATCCTGGGACACCGGAACGGGCACTGAAGCTTTCTTT

J gene: TRBJ2-7
D gene: TRBD2
clone size: many
V gene: TRBV7-2
CDR3 protein: CASSSNRLAGVEEQYF
CDR3 DNA: TGTGCCAGCAGCTCGAACAGACTAGCGGGAGTGGAAGAGCAGTACTTC

J gene: TRBJ2-5
D gene: TRBD1
clone size: -
V gene: TRBV5-1
CDR3 protein: CASSSGQGAGETQYF
CDR3 DNA: TGCGCCAGCAGCTCGGGACAGGGCGCCGGAGAGACCCAGTACTTC

J gene: TRBJ1-1
D gene: -
clone size: -
V gene: TRBV6-2/TRBV6-3
CDR3 protein: CASSYNWARGTEAFF
CDR3 DNA: TGTGCCAGCAGTTACAATTGGGCAAGGGGCACTGAAGCTTTCTTT

J gene: TRBJ2-3
D gene: TRBD2
clone size: -
V gene: TRBV6-6
CDR3 protein: CASSSGTSGRPDTQYF
CDR3 DNA: TGTGCCAGCAGCTCCGGGACTAGCGGCAGGCCAGATACGCAGTATTTT

J gene: TRBJ1-1
D gene: -
clone size: -
V gene: TRBV28
CDR3 protein: CASSLLRVPEAFF
CDR3 DNA: TGTGCCAGCAGCCTTTTGAGGGTCCCTGAAGCTTTCTTT

J gene: TRBJ1-1
D gene: -
clone size: many
V gene: TRBV28
CDR3 protein: CASMKSMNTEAFF
CDR3 DNA: TGTGCCAGCATGAAATCTATGAACACTGAAGCTTTCTTT

J gene: TRBJ2-1
D gene: TRBD2
clone size: -
V gene: TRBV5-6
CDR3 protein: CASSSLAAGVNNEQFF
CDR3 DNA: TGTGCCAGCAGCTCCCTTGCAGCGGGAGTAAACAATGAGCAGTTCTTC

J gene: TRBJ1-6
D gene: -
clone size: -
V gene: TRBV5-3
CDR3 protein: CARSLRGVQNSPLHF
CDR3 DNA: TGTGCCAGAAGCTTGAGGGGTGTCCAGAATTCACCCCTCCACTTT

J gene: TRBJ1-5
D gene: -
clone size: few
V gene: TRBV27
CDR3 protein: CASSFKAPGAQQPQHF
CDR3 DNA: TGTGCCAGCAGTTTCAAGGCGCCAGGGGCACAACAGCCCCAGCATTTT

J gene: TRBJ2-1
D gene: -
clone size: -
V gene: TRBV5-6
CDR3 protein: CASSPDRADYNEQFF
CDR3 DNA: TGTGCCAGCAGCCCCGACAGAGCGGATTACAATGAGCAGTTCTTC

J gene: TRBJ1-2
D gene: -
clone size: many
V gene: TRBV5-4
CDR3 protein: CASSLGISGADGYTF
CDR3 DNA: TGTGCCAGCAGCCTTGGGATTTCAGGGGCTGACGGCTACACCTTC

J gene: TRBJ2-3
D gene: TRBD2
clone size: few
V gene: TRBV7-2
CDR3 protein: CASSLAPAGIFTDTQYF
CDR3 DNA: TGTGCCAGCAGCTTAGCCCCAGCGGGGATATTCACAGATACGCAGTATTTT

J gene: TRBJ2-3
D gene: -
clone size: few
V gene: TRBV25-1
CDR3 protein: CASSLELRTDTQYF
CDR3 DNA: TGTGCCAGCAGTTTAGAACTTCGCACAGATACGCAGTATTTT

J gene: TRBJ2-3
D gene: -
clone size: -
V gene: TRBV7-6
CDR3 protein: CASSSPLPASPYSIHTDTQYF
CDR3 DNA: TGTGCCAGCAGCTCCCCCCTCCCGGCTAGCCCCTATAGCATCCACACAGATACGCAGTATTTT

J gene: TRBJ1-4
D gene: -
clone size: few
V gene: TRBV6-6
CDR3 protein: CASSPTGTPNEKLFF
CDR3 DNA: TGTGCCAGCAGTCCTACAGGGACTCCTAATGAAAAACTGTTTTTT

J gene: TRBJ2-2
D gene: -
clone size: -
V gene: TRBV24-1
CDR3 protein: CATSDLRKGSNTGELFF
CDR3 DNA: TGTGCCACCAGTGATTTGAGGAAGGGGTCGAACACCGGGGAGCTGTTTTTT

J gene: TRBJ2-1
D gene: TRBD2
clone size: -
V gene: TRBV6-2/TRBV6-3
CDR3 protein: CASRTTSGSRRGNEQFF
CDR3 DNA: TGTGCCAGCAGAACGACTAGCGGGAGCCGAAGAGGCAATGAGCAGTTCTTC

J gene: TRBJ1-5
D gene: TRBD1
clone size: many
V gene: TRBV12-3/TRBV12-4
CDR3 protein: CASSPTGQGNQPQHF
CDR3 DNA: TGTGCCAGCAGCCCCACGGGACAGGGAAATCAGCCCCAGCATTTT

J gene: TRBJ1-3
D gene: TRBD1
clone size: -
V gene: TRBV6-5
CDR3 protein: CASSKTGGERNTIYF
CDR3 DNA: TGTGCCAGCAGTAAAACAGGGGGCGAAAGAAACACCATATATTTT

J gene: TRBJ2-7
D gene: -
clone size: few
V gene: TRBV11-2
CDR3 protein: CASSRSGFSHEQYF
CDR3 DNA: TGTGCCAGCAGCCGCTCCGGGTTTTCCCACGAGCAGTACTTC

J gene: TRBJ2-5
D gene: -
clone size: -
V gene: TRBV29-1
CDR3 protein: CSVEQTAQYF
CDR3 DNA: TGCAGCGTTGAGCAAACGGCCCAGTACTTC

J gene: TRBJ2-3
D gene: -
clone size: -
V gene: TRBV2
CDR3 protein: CASSDAGIPTDTQYF
CDR3 DNA: TGTGCCAGCAGCGACGCGGGGATCCCCACAGATACGCAGTATTTT

J gene: TRBJ2-2
D gene: -
clone size: -
V gene: TRBV2
CDR3 protein: CASSEAPGAGELFF
CDR3 DNA: TGTGCCAGCAGTGAAGCGCCAGGCGCCGGGGAGCTGTTTTTT

J gene: TRBJ1-1
D gene: -
clone size: few
V gene: TRBV5-4
CDR3 protein: CASSVGGEVFGTEAFF
CDR3 DNA: TGTGCCAGCAGCGTCGGGGGTGAGGTTTTCGGCACTGAAGCTTTCTTT

J gene: TRBJ2-3
D gene: TRBD2
clone size: once
V gene: TRBV12-3/TRBV12-4
CDR3 protein: CASSATSGISTDTQYF
CDR3 DNA: TGTGCCAGCAGTGCCACTAGCGGGATCAGCACAGATACGCAGTATTTT

J gene: TRBJ2-3
D gene: -
clone size: few
V gene: TRBV6-2/TRBV6-3
CDR3 protein: CASSPGVGSTDTQYF
CDR3 DNA: TGTGCCAGCAGTCCCGGGGTAGGCAGCACAGATACGCAGTATTTT

J gene: TRBJ2-5
D gene: -
clone size: -
V gene: TRBV12-5
CDR3 protein: CASGLVLGLRDQETQYF
CDR3 DNA: TGTGCTAGTGGTTTGGTACTGGGCCTCCGGGACCAAGAGACCCAGTACTTC

J gene: TRBJ2-2
D gene: -
clone size: -
V gene: TRBV29-1
CDR3 protein: CSARRGGSGELFF
CDR3 DNA: TGCAGCGCCCGACGTGGGGGTTCCGGGGAGCTGTTTTTT

J gene: TRBJ1-1
D gene: -
clone size: few
V gene: TRBV7-9
CDR3 protein: CASSLRGDPIEAFF
CDR3 DNA: TGTGCCAGCAGCTTAAGGGGGGACCCCATTGAAGCTTTCTTT

J gene: TRBJ1-2
D gene: -
clone size: -
V gene: TRBV7-9
CDR3 protein: CASSLGSGSDYGYTF
CDR3 DNA: TGTGCCAGCAGCTTAGGGTCCGGCAGCGACTATGGCTACACCTTC

J gene: TRBJ2-1
D gene: -
clone size: many
V gene: TRBV7-9
CDR3 protein: CASSLAVGLPMDEQFF
CDR3 DNA: TGTGCCAGCAGCTTAGCCGTAGGACTACCCATGGATGAGCAGTTCTTC

J gene: TRBJ2-7
D gene: -
clone size: -
V gene: TRBV6-5
CDR3 protein: CASSSPGWGFEQYF
CDR3 DNA: TGTGCCAGCAGTTCCCCCGGGTGGGGGTTCGAGCAGTACTTC

J gene: TRBJ2-7
D gene: -
clone size: -
V gene: TRBV7-8
CDR3 protein: CASSFRFVYEQYF
CDR3 DNA: TGTGCCAGCAGCTTCCGATTTGTCTACGAGCAGTACTTC

J gene: TRBJ2-1
D gene: -
clone size: few
V gene: TRBV29-1
CDR3 protein: CSFRAELYNEQFF
CDR3 DNA: TGCAGCTTCCGGGCCGAATTATACAATGAGCAGTTCTTC

J gene: TRBJ2-4
D gene: -
clone size: few
V gene: TRBV7-9
CDR3 protein: CASSLGEGKRDF
CDR3 DNA: TGTGCCAGCAGCTTAGGGGAAGGGAAAAGGGACTTC

J gene: TRBJ2-3
D gene: TRBD2
clone size: many
V gene: TRBV6-4
CDR3 protein: CASSDQAGGPTDTQYF
CDR3 DNA: TGTGCCAGCAGCGATCAAGCGGGGGGGCCCACAGATACGCAGTATTTT

J gene: TRBJ2-7
D gene: TRBD2
clone size: -
V gene: TRBV20-1
CDR3 protein: CSARVAGGLYEQYF
CDR3 DNA: TGCAGTGCTAGGGTAGCGGGAGGGCTGTACGAGCAGTACTTC

J gene: TRBJ1-6
D gene: -
clone size: -
V gene: TRBV6-5
CDR3 protein: CASSYSNSPLHF
CDR3 DNA: TGTGCCAGCAGTTACTCAAATTCACCCCTCCACTTT

J gene: TRBJ2-2
D gene: -
clone size: -
V gene: TRBV30
CDR3 protein: CAWSWGRSDTGELFF
CDR3 DNA: TGTGCCTGGAGTTGGGGACGGAGCGACACCGGGGAGCTGTTTTTT

J gene: TRBJ2-5
D gene: -
clone size: many
V gene: TRBV29-1
CDR3 protein: CSVSDGEETQYF
CDR3 DNA: TGCAGCGTTTCGGACGGAGAAGAGACCCAGTACTTC

J gene: TRBJ2-4
D gene: TRBD2
clone size: -
V gene: TRBV7-9
CDR3 protein: CASSLAGGEKNIQYF
CDR3 DNA: TGTGCCAGCAGCTTAGCGGGAGGGGAAAAAAACATTCAGTACTTC

J gene: TRBJ1-3
D gene: -
clone size: -
V gene: TRBV25-1
CDR3 protein: CASSDNGNGNTIYF
CDR3 DNA: TGTGCCAGCAGTGATAACGGCAACGGAAACACCATATATTTT

J gene: TRBJ1-2
D gene: -
clone size: few
V gene: TRBV29-1
CDR3 protein: CSVEPANYGYTF
CDR3 DNA: TGCAGCGTTGAACCAGCTAACTATGGCTACACCTTC

J gene: TRBJ2-7
D gene: -
clone size: -
V gene: TRBV7-9
CDR3 protein: CASSQASSYEQYF
CDR3 DNA: TGTGCCAGCAGTCAGGCTAGCTCCTACGAGCAGTACTTC